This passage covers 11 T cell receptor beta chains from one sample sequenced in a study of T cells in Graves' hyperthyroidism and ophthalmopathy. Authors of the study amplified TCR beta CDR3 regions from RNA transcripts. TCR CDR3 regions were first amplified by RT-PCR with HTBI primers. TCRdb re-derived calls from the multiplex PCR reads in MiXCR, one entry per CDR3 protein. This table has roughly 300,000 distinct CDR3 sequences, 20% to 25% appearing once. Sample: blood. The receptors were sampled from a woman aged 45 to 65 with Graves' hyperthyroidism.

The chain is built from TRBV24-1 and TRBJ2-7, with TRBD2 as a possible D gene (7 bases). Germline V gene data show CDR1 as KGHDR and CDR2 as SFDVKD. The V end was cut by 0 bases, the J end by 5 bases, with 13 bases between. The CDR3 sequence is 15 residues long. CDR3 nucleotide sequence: TGTGCCACCAGTGATTTGGGGGCGGGGGCTGACGAGCAGTACTTC. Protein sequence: CATSDLGAGADEQYF.

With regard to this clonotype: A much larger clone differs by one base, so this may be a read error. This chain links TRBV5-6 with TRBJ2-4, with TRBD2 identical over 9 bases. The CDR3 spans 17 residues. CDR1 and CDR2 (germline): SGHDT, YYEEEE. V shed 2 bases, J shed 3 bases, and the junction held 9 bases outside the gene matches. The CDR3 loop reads CASSFRTSARRKNIQYF. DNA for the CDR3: TGTGCCAGCAGCTTCAGGACTAGCGCGAGGCGCAAAAACATTCAGTACTTC.

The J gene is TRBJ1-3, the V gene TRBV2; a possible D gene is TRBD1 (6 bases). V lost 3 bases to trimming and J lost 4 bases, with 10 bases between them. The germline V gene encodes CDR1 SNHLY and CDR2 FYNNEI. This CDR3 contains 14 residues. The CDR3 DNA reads TGTGCCAGCAGTGAGGGGACACCAGGAAACACCATATATTTT. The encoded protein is CASSEGTPGNTIYF.

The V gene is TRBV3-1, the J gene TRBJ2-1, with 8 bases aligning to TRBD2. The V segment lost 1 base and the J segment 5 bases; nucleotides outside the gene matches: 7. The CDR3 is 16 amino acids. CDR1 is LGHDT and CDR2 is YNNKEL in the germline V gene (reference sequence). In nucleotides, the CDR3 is TGTGCCAGCAGCCAAGGGTATCTAGCGGGTAACAATGAGCAGTTCTTC. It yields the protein CASSQGYLAGNNEQFF.

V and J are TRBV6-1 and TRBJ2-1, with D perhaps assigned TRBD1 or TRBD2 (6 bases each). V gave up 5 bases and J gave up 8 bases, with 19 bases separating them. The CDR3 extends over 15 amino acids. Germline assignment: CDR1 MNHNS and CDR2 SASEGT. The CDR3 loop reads CASSRGGTLYDEQFF. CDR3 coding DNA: TGTGCCAGCAGTCGAGGGGGGACACTTTACGATGAGCAGTTCTTC.

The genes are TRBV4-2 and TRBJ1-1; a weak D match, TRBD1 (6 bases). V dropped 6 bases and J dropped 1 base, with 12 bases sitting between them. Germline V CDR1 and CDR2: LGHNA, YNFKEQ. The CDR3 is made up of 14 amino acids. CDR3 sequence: CASSYDRSNTEAFF. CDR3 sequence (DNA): TGTGCCAGCAGTTACGACAGGTCGAACACTGAAGCTTTCTTT.

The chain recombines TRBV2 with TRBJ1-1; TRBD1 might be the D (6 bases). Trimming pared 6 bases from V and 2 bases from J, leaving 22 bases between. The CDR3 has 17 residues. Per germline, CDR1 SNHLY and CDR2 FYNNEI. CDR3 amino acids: CASSRNAGGATNTEAFF. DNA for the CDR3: TGTGCCAGCAGCCGAAATGCTGGGGGGGCTACTAACACTGAAGCTTTCTTT.

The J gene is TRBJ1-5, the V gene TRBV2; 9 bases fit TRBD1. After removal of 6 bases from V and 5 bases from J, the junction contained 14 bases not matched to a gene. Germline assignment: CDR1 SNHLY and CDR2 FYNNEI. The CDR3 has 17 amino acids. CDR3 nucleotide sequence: TGTGCCAGCAGGTGGGGAATACCGGGACAGGGCTATCAGCCCCAGCATTTT. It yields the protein CASRWGIPGQGYQPQHF.

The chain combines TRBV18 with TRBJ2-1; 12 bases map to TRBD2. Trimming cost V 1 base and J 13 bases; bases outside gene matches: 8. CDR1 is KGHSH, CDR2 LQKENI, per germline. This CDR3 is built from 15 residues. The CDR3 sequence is CASSPRLAGGPGQFF. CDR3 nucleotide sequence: TGTGCCAGCTCACCACGGCTAGCGGGAGGGCCGGGACAGTTCTTC.

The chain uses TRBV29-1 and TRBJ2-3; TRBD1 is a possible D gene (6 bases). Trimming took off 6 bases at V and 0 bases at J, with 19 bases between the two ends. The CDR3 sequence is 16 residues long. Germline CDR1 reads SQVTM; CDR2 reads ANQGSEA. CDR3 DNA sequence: TGCAGCGTGCCTCGGGTTGGACAGACTAGCACAGATACGCAGTATTTT. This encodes CSVPRVGQTSTDTQYF.

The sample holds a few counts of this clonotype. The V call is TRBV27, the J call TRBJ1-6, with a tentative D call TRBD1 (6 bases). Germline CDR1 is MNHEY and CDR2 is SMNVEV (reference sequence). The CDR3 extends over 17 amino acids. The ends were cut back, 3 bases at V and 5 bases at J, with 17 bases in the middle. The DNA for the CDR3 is TGTGCCAGCAGTTTCCGGGAAGGACAGCAGAATAATTCACCCCTCCACTTT. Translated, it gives CASSFREGQQNNSPLHF.